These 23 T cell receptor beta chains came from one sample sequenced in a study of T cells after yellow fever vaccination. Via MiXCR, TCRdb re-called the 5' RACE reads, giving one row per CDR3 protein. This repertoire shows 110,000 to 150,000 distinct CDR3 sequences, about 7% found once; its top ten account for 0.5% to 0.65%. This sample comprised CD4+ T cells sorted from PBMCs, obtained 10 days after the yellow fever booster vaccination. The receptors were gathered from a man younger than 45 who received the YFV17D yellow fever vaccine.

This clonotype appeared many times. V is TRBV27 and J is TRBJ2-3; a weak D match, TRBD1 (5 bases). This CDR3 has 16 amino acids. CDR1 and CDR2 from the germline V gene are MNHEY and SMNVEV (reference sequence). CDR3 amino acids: CAREAVANRGTDTQYF. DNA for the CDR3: TGTGCAAGGGAAGCCGTCGCAAATAGGGGTACAGATACGCAGTATTTT.

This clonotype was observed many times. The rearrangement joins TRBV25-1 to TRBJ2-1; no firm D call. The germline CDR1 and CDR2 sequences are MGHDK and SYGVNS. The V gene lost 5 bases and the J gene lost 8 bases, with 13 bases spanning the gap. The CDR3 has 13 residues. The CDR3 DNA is TGTGCCAGCAGTAAATCGAAGGCGTATGAGCAGTTCTTC. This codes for CASSKSKAYEQFF.

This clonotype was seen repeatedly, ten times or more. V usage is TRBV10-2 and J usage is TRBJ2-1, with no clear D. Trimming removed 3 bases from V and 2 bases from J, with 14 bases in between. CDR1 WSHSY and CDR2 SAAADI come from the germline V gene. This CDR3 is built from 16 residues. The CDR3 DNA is TGCGCCAGCAGTGACCCCATGAGAGGCGCCTACAATGAGCAGTTCTTC. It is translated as CASSDPMRGAYNEQFF.

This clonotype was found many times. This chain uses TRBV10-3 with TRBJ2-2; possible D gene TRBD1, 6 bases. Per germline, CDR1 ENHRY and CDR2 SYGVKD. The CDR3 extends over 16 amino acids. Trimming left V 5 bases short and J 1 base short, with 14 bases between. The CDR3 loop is CAISQTGLENTGELFF. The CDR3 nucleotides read TGTGCCATCAGTCAAACAGGGTTGGAGAACACCGGGGAGCTGTTTTTT.

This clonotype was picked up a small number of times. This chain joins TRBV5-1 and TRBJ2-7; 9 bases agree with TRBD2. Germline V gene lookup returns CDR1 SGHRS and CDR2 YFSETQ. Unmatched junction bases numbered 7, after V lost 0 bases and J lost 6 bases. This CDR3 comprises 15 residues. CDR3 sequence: CASSLELAGRSEQYF. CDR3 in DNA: TGCGCCAGCAGCTTGGAGCTAGCGGGAAGGAGCGAGCAGTACTTC.

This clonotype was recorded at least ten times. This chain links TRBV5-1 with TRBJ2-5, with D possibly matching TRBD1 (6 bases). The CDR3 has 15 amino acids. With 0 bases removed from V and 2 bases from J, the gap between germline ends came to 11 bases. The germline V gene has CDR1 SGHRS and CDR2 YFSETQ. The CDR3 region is CASSLASGQQETQYF. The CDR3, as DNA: TGCGCCAGCAGCTTGGCCTCTGGACAGCAAGAGACCCAGTACTTC.

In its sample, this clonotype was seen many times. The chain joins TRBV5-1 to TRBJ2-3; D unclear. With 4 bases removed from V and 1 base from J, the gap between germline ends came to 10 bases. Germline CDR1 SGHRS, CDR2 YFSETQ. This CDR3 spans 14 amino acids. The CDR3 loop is CASSLSLGTDTQYF. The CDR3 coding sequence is TGCGCCAGCAGCCTATCTCTAGGCACAGATACGCAGTATTTT. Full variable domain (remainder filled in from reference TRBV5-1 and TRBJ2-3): KAGVTQTPRYLIKTRGQQVTLSCSPISGHRSVSWYQQTPGQGLQFLFEYFSETQRNKGNFPGRFSGRQFSNSRSEMNVSTLELGDSALYLCASSLSLGTDTQYFGPGTRLTVL.

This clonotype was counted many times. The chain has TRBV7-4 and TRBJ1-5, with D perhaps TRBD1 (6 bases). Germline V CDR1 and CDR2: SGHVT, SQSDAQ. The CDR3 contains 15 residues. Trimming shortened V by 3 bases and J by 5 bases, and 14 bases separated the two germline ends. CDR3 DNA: TGTGCCAGCAGCTTCCCTAGGGGGGGATATCAGCCCCAGCATTTT. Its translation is CASSFPRGGYQPQHF.

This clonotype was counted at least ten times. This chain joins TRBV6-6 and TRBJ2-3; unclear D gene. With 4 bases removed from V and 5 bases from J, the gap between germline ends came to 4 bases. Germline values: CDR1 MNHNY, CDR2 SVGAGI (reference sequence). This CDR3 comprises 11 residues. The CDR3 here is CASSFGDTQYF. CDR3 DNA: TGTGCCAGCAGTTTTGGAGATACGCAGTATTTT.

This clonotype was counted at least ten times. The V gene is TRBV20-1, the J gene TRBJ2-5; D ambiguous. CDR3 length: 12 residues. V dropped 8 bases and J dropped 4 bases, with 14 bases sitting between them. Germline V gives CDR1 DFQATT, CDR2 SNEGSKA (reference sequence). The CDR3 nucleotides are TGCAGTCACAAAAGGACGAGAGAGACCCAGTACTTC. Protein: CSHKRTRETQYF.

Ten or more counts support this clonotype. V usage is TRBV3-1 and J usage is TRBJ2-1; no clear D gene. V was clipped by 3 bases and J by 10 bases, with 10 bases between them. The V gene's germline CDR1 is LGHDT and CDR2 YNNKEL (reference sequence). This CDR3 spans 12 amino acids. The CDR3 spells CASSHERREQFF. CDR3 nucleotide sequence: TGTGCCAGCAGCCATGAAAGGCGGGAGCAGTTCTTC.

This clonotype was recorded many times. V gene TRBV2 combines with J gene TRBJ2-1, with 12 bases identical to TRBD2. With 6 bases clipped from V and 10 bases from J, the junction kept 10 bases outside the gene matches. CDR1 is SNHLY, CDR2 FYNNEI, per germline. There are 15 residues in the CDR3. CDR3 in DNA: TGTGCCAGCAGCGCCCTAGCGGGAGGGCCCACCGAGCAGTTCTTC. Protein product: CASSALAGGPTEQFF.

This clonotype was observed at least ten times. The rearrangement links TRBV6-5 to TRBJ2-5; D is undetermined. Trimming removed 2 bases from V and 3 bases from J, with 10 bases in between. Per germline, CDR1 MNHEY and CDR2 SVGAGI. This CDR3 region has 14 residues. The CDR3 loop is CASSYHTSEETQYF. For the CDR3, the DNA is TGTGCCAGCAGTTACCACACATCAGAAGAGACCCAGTACTTC.

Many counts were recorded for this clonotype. The CDR3 coding sequence is TGCGCCAGCAGCTTGCCCCTAGCGGGACACGAGCAGTACTTC. It yields the protein CASSLPLAGHEQYF. The rearrangement links TRBV5-1 to TRBJ2-7; TRBD2 matches 9 bases. The CDR3 has 14 amino acids. V shed 1 base and J 5 bases; nucleotides not matched to a gene: 4. Germline CDR1 reads SGHRS; CDR2 reads YFSETQ.

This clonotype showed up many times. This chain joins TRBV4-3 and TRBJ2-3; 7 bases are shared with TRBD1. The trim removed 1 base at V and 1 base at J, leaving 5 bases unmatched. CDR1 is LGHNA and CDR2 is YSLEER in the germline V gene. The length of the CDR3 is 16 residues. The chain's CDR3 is CASSQVPQGGTDTQYF. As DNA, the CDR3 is TGCGCCAGCAGCCAAGTCCCCCAGGGGGGCACAGATACGCAGTATTTT.

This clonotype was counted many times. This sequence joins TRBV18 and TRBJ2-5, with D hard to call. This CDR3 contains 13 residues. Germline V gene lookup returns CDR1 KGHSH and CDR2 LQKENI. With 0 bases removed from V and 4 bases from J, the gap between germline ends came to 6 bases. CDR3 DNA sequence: TGTGCCAGCTCACCACCTAGCAGAGAGACCCAGTACTTC. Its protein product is CASSPPSRETQYF.

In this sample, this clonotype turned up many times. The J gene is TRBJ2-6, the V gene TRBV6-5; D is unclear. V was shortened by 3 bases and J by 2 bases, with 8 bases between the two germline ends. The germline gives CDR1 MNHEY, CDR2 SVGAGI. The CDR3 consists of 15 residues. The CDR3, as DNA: TGTGCCAGCAGTTATTTCCCTCCTGGGGCCAACGTCCTGACTTTC. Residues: CASSYFPPGANVLTF.

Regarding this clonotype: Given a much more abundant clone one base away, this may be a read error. CDR3 in DNA: TGCGCCAGCAGCGGAACCGGGAATATAATCCCCGGGGAGCTGTTTTTT. This codes for CASSGTGNIIPGELFF. This chain connects TRBV4-3 to TRBJ2-2; possibly TRBD2 for D (5 bases). CDR3 length: 16 amino acids. Germline V lookup: CDR1 LGHNA, CDR2 YSLEER. The V end lost 5 bases, the J end lost 6 bases, and 19 bases lay between the germline ends.

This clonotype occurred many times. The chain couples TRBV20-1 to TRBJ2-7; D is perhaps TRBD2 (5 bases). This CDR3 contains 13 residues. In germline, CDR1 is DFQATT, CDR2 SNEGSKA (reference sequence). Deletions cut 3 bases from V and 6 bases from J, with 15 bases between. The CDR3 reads CSASGRVWREQYF. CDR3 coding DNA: TGCAGTGCTAGTGGGCGGGTCTGGCGCGAGCAGTACTTC.

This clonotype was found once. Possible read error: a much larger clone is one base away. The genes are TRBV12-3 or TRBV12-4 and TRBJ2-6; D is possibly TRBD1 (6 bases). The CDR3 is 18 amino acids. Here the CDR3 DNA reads TGTGCCTGCAGTTTATACCCCCTCACAGGGACTGGGGCCAACGTCCTGACTTTC. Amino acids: CACSLYPLTGTGANVLTF.

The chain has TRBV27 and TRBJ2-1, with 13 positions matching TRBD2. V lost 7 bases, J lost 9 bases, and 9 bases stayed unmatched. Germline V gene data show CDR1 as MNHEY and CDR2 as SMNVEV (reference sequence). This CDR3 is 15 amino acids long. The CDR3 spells CASNHGLAGASEQFF. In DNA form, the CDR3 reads TGTGCCAGCAACCACGGACTAGCGGGAGCTAGTGAGCAGTTCTTC.

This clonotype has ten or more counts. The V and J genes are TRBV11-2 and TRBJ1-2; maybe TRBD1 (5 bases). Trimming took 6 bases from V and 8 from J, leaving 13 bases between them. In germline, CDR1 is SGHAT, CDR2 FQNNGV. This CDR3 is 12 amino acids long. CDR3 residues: CASRGGGTGYTF. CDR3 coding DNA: TGTGCCAGCAGGGGTGGAGGGACCGGCTACACCTTC.

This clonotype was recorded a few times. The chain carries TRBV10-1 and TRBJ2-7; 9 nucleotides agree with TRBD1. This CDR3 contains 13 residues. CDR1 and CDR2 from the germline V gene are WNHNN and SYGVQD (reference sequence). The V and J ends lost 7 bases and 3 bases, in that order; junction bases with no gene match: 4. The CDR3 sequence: CASKRTGVYEQYF. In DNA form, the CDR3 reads TGCGCCAGCAAGAGGACAGGGGTCTACGAGCAGTACTTC.